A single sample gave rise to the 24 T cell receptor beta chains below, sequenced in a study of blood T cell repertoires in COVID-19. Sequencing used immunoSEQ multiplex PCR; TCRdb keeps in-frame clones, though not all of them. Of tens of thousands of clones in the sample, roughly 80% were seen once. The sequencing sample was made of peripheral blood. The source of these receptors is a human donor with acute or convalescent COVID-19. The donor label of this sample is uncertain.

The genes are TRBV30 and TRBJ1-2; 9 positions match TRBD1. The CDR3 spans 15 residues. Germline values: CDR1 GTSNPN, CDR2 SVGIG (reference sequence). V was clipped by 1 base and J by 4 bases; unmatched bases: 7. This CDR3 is CAWSEPGTGIYGYTF. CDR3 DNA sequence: TGTGCCTGGAGTGAGCCCGGGACAGGGATCTATGGCTACACCTTC.

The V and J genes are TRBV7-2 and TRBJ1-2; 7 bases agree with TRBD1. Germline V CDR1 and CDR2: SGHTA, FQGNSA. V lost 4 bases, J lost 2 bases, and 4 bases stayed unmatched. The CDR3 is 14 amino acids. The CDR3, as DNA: TGTGCCAGCAGCTCCCGACAGGGAAACTATGGCTACACCTTC. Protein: CASSSRQGNYGYTF.

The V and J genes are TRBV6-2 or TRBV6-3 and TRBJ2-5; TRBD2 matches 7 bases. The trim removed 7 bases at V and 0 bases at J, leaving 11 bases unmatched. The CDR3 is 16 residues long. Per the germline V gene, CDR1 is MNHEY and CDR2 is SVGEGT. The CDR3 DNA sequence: TGTGCCAGCACCCCCGCAGCTAGCGGAAACCAAGAGACCCAGTACTTC. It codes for CASTPAASGNQETQYF.

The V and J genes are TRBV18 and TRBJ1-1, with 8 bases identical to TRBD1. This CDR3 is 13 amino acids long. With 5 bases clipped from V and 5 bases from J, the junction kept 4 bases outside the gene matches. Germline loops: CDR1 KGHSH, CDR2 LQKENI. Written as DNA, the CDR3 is TGTGCCAGCTCAACAGACAGGGGAACTGAAGCTTTCTTT. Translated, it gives CASSTDRGTEAFF.

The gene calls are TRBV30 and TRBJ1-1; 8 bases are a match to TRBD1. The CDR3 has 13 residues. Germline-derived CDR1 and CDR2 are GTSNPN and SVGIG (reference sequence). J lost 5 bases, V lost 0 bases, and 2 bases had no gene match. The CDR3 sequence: CAWSVQGDTEAFF. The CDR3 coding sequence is TGTGCCTGGAGTGTACAGGGGGATACTGAAGCTTTCTTT.

CDR3 region: CASSYNPPQAYNEQFF. The CDR3 nucleotides are TGTGCCAGCAGTTACAATCCCCCACAGGCGTACAATGAGCAGTTCTTC. The genes are TRBV6-6 and TRBJ2-1; tentatively, D is TRBD1 (5 bases). Trimming cost V 2 bases and J 4 bases, with 15 bases left between them. The germline V gene encodes CDR1 MNHNY and CDR2 SVGAGI (reference sequence). CDR3 length: 16 residues.

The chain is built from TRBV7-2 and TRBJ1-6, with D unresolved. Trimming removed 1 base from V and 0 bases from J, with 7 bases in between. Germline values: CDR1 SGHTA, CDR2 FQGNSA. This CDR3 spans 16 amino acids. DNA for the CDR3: TGTGCCAGCAGCTTAGGTTCGGTCTCCTATAATTCACCCCTCCACTTT. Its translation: CASSLGSVSYNSPLHF.

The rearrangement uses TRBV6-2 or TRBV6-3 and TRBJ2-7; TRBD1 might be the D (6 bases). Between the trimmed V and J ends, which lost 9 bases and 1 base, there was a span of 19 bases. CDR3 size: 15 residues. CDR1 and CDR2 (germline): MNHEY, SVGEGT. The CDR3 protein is CASSEIQGPSYEQYF. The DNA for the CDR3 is TGTGCCAGTAGCGAAATCCAGGGGCCTTCCTACGAGCAGTACTTC.

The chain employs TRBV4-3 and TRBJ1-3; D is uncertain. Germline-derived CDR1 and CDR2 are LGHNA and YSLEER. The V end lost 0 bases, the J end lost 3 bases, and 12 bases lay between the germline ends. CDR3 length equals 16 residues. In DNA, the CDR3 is TGCGCCAGCAGCCAAGAAGACATGGCGAATGGAAACACCATATATTTT. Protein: CASSQEDMANGNTIYF.

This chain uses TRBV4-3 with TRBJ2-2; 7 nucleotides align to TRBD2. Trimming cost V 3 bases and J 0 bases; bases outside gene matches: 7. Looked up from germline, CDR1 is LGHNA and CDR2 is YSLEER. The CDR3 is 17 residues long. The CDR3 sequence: CASSHLTGTTNTGELFF. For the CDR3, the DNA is TGCGCCAGCAGCCACCTCACCGGGACTACGAACACCGGGGAGCTGTTTTTT.

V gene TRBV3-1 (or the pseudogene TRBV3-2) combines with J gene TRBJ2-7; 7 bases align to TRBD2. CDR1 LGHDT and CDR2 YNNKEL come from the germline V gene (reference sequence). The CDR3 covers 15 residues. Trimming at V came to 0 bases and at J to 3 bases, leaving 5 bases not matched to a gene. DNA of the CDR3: TGTGCCAGCAGCCAAGACGGAGGGAGGGGCTACGAGCAGTACTTC. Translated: CASSQDGGRGYEQYF.

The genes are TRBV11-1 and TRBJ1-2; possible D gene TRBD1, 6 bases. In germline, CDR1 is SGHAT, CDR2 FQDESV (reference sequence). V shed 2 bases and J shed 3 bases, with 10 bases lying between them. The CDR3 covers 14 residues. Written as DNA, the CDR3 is TGTGCCAGCAGCTTAACTCCAGGGGACTATGGCTACACCTTC. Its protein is CASSLTPGDYGYTF.

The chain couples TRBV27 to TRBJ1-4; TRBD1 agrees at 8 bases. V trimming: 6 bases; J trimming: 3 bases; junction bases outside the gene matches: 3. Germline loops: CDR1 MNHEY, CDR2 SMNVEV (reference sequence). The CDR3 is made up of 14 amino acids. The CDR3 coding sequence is TGTGCCAGCAGACGGACAGGGTCTAATGAAAAACTGTTTTTT. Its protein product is CASRRTGSNEKLFF.

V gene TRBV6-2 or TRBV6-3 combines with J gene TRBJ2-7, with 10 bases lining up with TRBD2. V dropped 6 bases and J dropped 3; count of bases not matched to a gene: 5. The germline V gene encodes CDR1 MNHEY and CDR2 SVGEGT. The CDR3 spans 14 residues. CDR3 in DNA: TGTGCCAGCAGCGCTACTAGCGGGAACTACGAGCAGTACTTC. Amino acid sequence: CASSATSGNYEQYF.

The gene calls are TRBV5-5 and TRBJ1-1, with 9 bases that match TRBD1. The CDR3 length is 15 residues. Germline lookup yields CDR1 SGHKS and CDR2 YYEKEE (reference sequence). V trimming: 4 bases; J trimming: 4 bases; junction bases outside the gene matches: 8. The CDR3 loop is CASSPRQGVATEAFF. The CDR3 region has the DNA TGTGCCAGCAGCCCTCGACAGGGGGTGGCCACTGAAGCTTTCTTT. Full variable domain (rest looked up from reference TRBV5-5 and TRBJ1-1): DAGVTQSPTHLIKTRGQQVTLRCSPISGHKSVSWYQQVLGQGPQFIFQYYEKEERGRGNFPDRFSARQFPNYSSELNVNALLLGDSALYLCASSPRQGVATEAFFGQGTRLTVV.

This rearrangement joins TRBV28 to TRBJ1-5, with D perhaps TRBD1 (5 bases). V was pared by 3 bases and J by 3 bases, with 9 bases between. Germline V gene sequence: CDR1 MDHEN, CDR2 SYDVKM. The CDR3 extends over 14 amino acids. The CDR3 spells CASSFGGTNQPQHF. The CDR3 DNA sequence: TGTGCCAGCAGTTTCGGGGGGACCAATCAGCCCCAGCATTTT.

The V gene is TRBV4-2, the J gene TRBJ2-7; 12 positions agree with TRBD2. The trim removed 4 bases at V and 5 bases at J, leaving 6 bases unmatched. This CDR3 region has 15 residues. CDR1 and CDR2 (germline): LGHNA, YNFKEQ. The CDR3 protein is CASSPSSGGDDEQYF. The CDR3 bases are TGTGCCAGCAGCCCCTCTAGCGGGGGGGATGACGAGCAGTACTTC.

CDR3 bases: TGTGCCTGGAGCATCCTAGGGGACACTGGGGCCAACGTCCTGACTTTC. The encoded protein is CAWSILGDTGANVLTF. The V gene is TRBV30, the J gene TRBJ2-6; possibly TRBD1 for D (6 bases). Trimming shortened V by 3 bases and J by 2 bases, and 14 bases separated the two germline ends. The germline CDR1 and CDR2 sequences are GTSNPN and SVGIG (reference sequence). The CDR3 has 16 residues.

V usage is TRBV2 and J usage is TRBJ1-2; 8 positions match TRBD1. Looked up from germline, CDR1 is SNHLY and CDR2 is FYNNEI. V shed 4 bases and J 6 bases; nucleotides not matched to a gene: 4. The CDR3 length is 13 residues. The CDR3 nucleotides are TGTGCCAGCAGTGCACAGGGGGAGGATGGCTACACCTTC. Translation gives CASSAQGEDGYTF.

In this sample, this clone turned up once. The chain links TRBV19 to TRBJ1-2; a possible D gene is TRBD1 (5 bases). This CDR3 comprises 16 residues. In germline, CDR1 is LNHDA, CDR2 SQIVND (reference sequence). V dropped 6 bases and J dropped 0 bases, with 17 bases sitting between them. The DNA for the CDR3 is TGTGCCAGTAGCAGGAGCGGGACGGACTCTAACTATGGCTACACCTTC. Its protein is CASSRSGTDSNYGYTF.

CDR3: CASSSSSYQPQHF. The CDR3 nucleotides are TGTGCCAGCAGTTCCTCTTCGTATCAGCCCCAGCATTTT. V gene TRBV28 combines with J gene TRBJ1-5; no reliable D call. The CDR3 is 13 residues long. The V end was cut by 4 bases, the J end by 5 bases, with 9 bases between. Germline loops: CDR1 MDHEN, CDR2 SYDVKM.

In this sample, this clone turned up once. This CDR3 is CASSFSTWDNEQFF. The CDR3 DNA follows: TGCGCCAGCAGCTTTTCGACTTGGGACAATGAGCAGTTCTTC. This chain joins TRBV5-1 and TRBJ2-1; the D is unclear. V lost 2 bases, J lost 5 bases, and 11 bases lay in between. The CDR3 runs to 14 residues. Germline CDR1 SGHRS, CDR2 YFSETQ.

The CDR3 coding sequence is TGTGCCAGCAGCCACCTTACCGTCCAGTGGCACACCTTC. The encoded protein is CASSHLTVQWHTF. The chain carries TRBV3-1 (or the pseudogene TRBV3-2) and TRBJ1-2, with D uncertain. Looked up from germline, CDR1 is LGHDT and CDR2 is YNNKEL (reference sequence). The CDR3 covers 13 residues. V lost 3 bases, J lost 12 bases, and 17 bases lay in between.

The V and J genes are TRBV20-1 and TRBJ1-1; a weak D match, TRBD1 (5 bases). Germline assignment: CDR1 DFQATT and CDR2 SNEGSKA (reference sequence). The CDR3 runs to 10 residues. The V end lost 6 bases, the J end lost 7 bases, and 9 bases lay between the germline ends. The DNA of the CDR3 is TGCAGTGCCCCAGACAGTGAAGCTTTCTTT. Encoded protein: CSAPDSEAFF.